The clone carrying this T cell receptor beta chain occurred once. Its antigen remains unknown. Some clones are missing from TCRdb's copy, which holds only in-frame ones; the method was immunoSEQ multiplex PCR. This sample has some 2,400,000 clones; almost 96% occur once, and the top ten carry more than 0.1%. Germline CDR1 reads SGHRS; CDR2 reads YFSETQ. This CDR3 comprises 14 residues. The trim removed 7 bases at V and 9 bases at J, leaving 8 bases unmatched. The sample comes from a study of shared clonotypes between healthy human individuals. Study-level background: Each donor had three CD4 naive, three CD4 memory, two CD8 naive and one CD8 memory plate. Findings of the study overall: The naive CD4 repertoires of four donors were compared, and around 5% of clonotypes were shared. In having few donors, the study represented limited genetic and exposure-history diversity. Naive subsets generally had larger estimated richness than memory subsets.

Sequenced input: naive CD4+ T cells sorted from blood. Subset in this sample: CD45RA+ positively selected. This chain uses TRBV5-1 with TRBJ1-6; 9 positions agree with TRBD1. The TCR originated in a young man in good health. CDR3 nucleotides: TGCGCCAGCTCACAGGGGGCTCTCGGTTCACCCCTCCACTTT. Protein sequence: CASSQGALGSPLHF.